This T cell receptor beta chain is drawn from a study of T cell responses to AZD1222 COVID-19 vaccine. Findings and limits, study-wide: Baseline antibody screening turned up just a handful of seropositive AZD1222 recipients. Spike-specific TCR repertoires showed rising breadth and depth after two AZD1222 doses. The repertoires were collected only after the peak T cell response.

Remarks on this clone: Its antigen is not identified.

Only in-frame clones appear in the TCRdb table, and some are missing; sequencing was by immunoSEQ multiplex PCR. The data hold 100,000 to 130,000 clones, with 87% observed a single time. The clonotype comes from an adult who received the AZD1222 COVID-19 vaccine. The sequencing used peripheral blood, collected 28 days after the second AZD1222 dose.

CDR3 protein: CASRSLGEEQFF. CDR3 nucleotide sequence: TGTGCCAGCAGGTCCCTAGGAGAGGAGCAGTTCTTC. The chain carries TRBV6-5 and TRBJ2-1; D is unclear. CDR1 is MNHEY, CDR2 SVGAGI, per germline. The length of the CDR3 is 12 residues. Trimming took off 6 bases at V and 10 bases at J, with 13 bases between the two ends.